This TCR beta chain was observed in a study of T cell changes during pregnancy in multiple sclerosis. Generated by immunoSEQ multiplex PCR, the TCRdb table keeps only in-frame clones and is missing some. Among tens of thousands of clones listed, 80% to 95% were seen once. Germline CDR1 is LGHNA and CDR2 is YNFKEQ. V was pared by 3 bases and J by 5 bases, with 9 bases of the junction left unmatched. CDR3 length: 15 amino acids. The sample consisted of CD4+ T cells from peripheral blood mononuclear cells, taken in the third trimester of pregnancy. The clonotype was recovered from a female donor with multiple sclerosis, enrolled in a pregnancy study. The chain couples TRBV4-2 to TRBJ2-7, with 8 positions matching TRBD1. CDR3 protein: CASSQPGQGADEQYF. The CDR3 coding sequence is TGTGCCAGCAGCCAGCCCGGACAGGGTGCTGACGAGCAGTACTTC.